This entry features one TCR beta chain sequence. Its antigen remains unidentified. This PCR relied on a set of 60 Vbeta primers and 13 Jbeta primers. TCRdb's table, derived via immunoSEQ multiplex PCR, lists solely in-frame clones and lacks some. The sample yields approximately 100,000 clones, approximately 76% seen once. These data are taken from a study of cytomegalovirus exposure and HLA in healthy donors. Study findings and constraints: Accurate predictions that matched the HLA-A and HLA-B alleles of most subjects were reportedly made from TCR beta sequences.

Germline V CDR1 and CDR2: SGHDT, YYEEEE. V gave up 0 bases and J gave up 3 bases, with 9 bases separating them. This CDR3 region has 14 residues. The chain uses TRBV5-6 and TRBJ1-1, with D possibly being TRBD1 (6 bases). Sequencing was done on a sample of PBMCs. This TCR was recovered from a man aged 35 to 55 in good health and CMV-seronegative. The CDR3 sequence: CASSLAAGDTEAFF. CDR3 in DNA: TGTGCCAGCAGCTTGGCGGCAGGGGACACTGAAGCTTTCTTT.